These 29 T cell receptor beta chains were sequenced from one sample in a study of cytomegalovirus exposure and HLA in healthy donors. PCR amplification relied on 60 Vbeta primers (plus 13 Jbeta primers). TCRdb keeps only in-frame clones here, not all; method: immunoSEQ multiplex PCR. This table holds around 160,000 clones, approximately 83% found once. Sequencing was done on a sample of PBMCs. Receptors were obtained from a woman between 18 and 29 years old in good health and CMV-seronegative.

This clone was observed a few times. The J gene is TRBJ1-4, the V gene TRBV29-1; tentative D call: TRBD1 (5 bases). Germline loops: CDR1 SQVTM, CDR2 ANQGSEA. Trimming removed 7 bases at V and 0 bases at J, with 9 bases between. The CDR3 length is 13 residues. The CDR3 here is CSAGGATNEKLFF. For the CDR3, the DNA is TGCAGCGCCGGGGGAGCAACTAATGAAAAACTGTTTTTT.

The CDR3 DNA is TGTGCCAGCAGCCTCGGGAGTCCTAACAATGAGCAGTTCTTC. It codes for CASSLGSPNNEQFF. V gene TRBV7-8 combines with J gene TRBJ2-1, with D perhaps matching TRBD2 (6 bases). The V end lost 5 bases, the J end lost 5 bases, and 13 bases lay between the germline ends. The CDR3 loop spans 14 amino acids. Germline CDR1 and CDR2: SGHVS and FQNEAQ.

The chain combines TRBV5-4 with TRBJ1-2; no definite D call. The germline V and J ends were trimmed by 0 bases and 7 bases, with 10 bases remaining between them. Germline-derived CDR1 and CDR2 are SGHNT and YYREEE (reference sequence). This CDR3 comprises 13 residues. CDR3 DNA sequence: TGTGCCAGCAGCTTGGAGTACATTGGTGGCTACACCTTC. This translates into CASSLEYIGGYTF.

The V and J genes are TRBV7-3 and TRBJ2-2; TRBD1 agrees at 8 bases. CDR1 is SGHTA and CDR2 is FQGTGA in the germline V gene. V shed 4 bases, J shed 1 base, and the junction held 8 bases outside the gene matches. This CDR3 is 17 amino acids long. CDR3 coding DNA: TGTGCCAGCAGCTCTGCCCCGGACAGGGTGAACACCGGGGAGCTGTTTTTT. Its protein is CASSSAPDRVNTGELFF.

CDR3 sequence (DNA): TGTGCCAGTAGCGTACTAGCGGCGACCTCCTACAATGAGCAGTTCTTC. It is translated as CASSVLAATSYNEQFF. The J gene is TRBJ2-1, the V gene TRBV19; 8 bases match TRBD2. This CDR3 is 16 amino acids long. The V and J ends lost 6 bases and 0 bases, in that order; junction bases with no gene match: 7. CDR1 is LNHDA, CDR2 SQIVND, per germline (reference sequence).

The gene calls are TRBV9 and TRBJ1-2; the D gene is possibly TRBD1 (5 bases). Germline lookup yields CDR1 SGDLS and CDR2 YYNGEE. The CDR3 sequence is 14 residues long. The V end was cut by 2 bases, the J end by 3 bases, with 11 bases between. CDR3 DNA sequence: TGTGCCAGCAGCGTCAGGGTTCCGGACTATGGCTACACCTTC. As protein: CASSVRVPDYGYTF. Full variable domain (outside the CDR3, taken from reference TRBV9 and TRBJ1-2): DSGVTQTPKHLITATGQRVTLRCSPRSGDLSVYWYQQSLDQGLQFLIQYYNGEERAKGNILERFSAQQFPDLHSELNLSSLELGDSALYFCASSVRVPDYGYTFGSGTRLTVV.

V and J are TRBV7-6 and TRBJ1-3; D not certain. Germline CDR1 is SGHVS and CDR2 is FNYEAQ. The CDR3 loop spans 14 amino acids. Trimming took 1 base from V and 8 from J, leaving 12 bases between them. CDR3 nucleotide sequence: TGTGCCAGCAGCTTAGGGGGATCGGGATACACCATATATTTT. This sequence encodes CASSLGGSGYTIYF.

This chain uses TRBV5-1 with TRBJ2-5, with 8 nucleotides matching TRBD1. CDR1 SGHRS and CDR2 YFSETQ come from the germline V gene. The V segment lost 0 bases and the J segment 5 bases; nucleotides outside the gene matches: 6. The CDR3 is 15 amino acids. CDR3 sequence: CASSLVAGGSETQYF. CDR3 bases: TGCGCCAGCAGCTTGGTCGCAGGGGGCTCTGAGACCCAGTACTTC.

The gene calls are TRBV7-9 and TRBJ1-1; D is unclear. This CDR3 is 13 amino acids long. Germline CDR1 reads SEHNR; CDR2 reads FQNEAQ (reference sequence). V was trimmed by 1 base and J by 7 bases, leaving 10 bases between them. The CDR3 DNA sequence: TGTGCCAGCAGCTTAGGGAGTGGAGGTGAAGCTTTCTTT. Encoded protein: CASSLGSGGEAFF. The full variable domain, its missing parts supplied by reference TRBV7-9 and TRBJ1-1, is DTGVSQNPRHKITKRGQNVTFRCDPISEHNRLYWYRQTLGQGPEFLTYFQNEAQLEKSRLLSDRFSAERPKGSFSTLEIQRTEQGDSAMYLCASSLGSGGEAFFGQGTRLTVV.

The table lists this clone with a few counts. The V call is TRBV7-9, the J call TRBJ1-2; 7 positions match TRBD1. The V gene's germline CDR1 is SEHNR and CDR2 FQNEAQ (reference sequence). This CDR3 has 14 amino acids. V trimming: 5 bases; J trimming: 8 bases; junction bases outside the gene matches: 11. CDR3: CASSEHRGPAGYTF. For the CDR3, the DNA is TGTGCCAGCAGCGAACACAGGGGCCCGGCGGGCTACACCTTC.

CDR3 protein: CASSNYKRDEQYF. The CDR3 nucleotides are TGTGCCAGCAGTAACTACAAACGGGACGAGCAGTACTTC. This chain links TRBV2 with TRBJ2-7; D gene ambiguous. The CDR3 consists of 13 residues. Trimming left V 5 bases short and J 5 bases short, with 13 bases between. Germline CDR1 reads SNHLY; CDR2 reads FYNNEI.

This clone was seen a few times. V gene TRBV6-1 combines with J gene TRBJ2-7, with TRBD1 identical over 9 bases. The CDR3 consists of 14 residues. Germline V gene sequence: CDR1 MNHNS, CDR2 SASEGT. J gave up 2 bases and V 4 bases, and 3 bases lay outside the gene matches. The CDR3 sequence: CASSAGQGAYEQYF. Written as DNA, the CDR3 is TGTGCCAGCAGTGCGGGACAGGGAGCCTACGAGCAGTACTTC.

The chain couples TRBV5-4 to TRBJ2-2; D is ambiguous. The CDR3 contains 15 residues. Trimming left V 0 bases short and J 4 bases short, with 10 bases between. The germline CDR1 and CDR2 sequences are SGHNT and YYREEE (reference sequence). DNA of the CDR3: TGTGCCAGCAGCTTGGAACAGATGGCCACCGGGGAGCTGTTTTTT. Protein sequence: CASSLEQMATGELFF.

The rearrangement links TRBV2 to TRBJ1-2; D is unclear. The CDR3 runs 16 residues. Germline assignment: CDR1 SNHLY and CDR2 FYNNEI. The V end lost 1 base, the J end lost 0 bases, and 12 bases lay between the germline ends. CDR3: CASSEGPRSANYGYTF. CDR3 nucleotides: TGTGCCAGCAGTGAAGGCCCTCGGAGCGCTAACTATGGCTACACCTTC.

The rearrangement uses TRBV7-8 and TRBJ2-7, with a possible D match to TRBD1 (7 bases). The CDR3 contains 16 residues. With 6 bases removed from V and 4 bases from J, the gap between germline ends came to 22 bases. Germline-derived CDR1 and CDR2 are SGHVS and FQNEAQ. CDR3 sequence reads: CASSRPTQGGDYEQYF. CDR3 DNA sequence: TGTGCCAGCAGTCGACCCACCCAGGGGGGTGATTACGAGCAGTACTTC.

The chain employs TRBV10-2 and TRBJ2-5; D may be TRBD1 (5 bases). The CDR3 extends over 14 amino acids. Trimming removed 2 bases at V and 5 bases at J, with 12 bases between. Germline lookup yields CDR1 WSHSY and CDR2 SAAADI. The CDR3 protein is CASSEGRVRETQYF. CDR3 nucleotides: TGCGCCAGCAGTGAGGGCAGGGTAAGGGAGACCCAGTACTTC.

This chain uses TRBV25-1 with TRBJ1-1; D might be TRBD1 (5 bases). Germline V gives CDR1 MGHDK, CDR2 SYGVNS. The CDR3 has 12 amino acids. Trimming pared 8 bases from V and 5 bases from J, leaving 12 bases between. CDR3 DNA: TGTGCCAGCTCAGGGAGGCCGACTGAAGCTTTCTTT. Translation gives CASSGRPTEAFF.

This CDR3 reads CASSPGSSTDTQYF. In nucleotides, the CDR3 is TGTGCCAGCAGCCCCGGGTCTAGCACAGATACGCAGTATTTT. This sequence joins TRBV11-2 and TRBJ2-3; no clear D gene. This CDR3 is built from 14 residues. Trimming stripped 5 bases from V and 0 bases from J, with 9 bases between. Germline lookup yields CDR1 SGHAT and CDR2 FQNNGV.

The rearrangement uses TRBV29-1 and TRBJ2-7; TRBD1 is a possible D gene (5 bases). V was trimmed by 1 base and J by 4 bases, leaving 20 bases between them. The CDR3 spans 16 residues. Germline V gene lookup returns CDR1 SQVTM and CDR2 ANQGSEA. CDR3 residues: CSVEGAVGQGIYEQYF. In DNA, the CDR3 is TGCAGCGTTGAAGGTGCGGTTGGGCAGGGAATATACGAGCAGTACTTC.

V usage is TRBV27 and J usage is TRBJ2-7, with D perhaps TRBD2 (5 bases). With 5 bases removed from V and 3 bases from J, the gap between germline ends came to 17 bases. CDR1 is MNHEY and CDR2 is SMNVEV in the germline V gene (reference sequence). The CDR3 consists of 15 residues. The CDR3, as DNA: TGTGCCAGCAGTCTTAGTATTCGGGGTGTCTACGAGCAGTACTTC. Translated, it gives CASSLSIRGVYEQYF.

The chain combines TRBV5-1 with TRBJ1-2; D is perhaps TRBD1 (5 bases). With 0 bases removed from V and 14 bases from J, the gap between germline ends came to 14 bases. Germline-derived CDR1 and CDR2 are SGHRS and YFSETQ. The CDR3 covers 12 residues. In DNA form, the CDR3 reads TGCGCCAGCAGCTTGGCTGGCAGGGCGGGAACCTTC. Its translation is CASSLAGRAGTF. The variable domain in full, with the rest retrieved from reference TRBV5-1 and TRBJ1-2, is KAGVTQTPRYLIKTRGQQVTLSCSPISGHRSVSWYQQTPGQGLQFLFEYFSETQRNKGNFPGRFSGRQFSNSRSEMNVSTLELGDSALYLCASSLAGRAGTFGSGTRLTVV.

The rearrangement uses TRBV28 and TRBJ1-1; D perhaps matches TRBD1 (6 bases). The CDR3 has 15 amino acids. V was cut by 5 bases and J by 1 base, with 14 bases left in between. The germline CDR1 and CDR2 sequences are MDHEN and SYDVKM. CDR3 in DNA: TGTGCCAGCAGTGGGGCGGGGGCCCCGAACACTGAAGCTTTCTTT. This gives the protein CASSGAGAPNTEAFF.

The CDR3 coding sequence is TGTGCCTGGAGTGTACAAGCGGGGCCCACAGATACGCAGTATTTT. Amino acids: CAWSVQAGPTDTQYF. The rearrangement joins TRBV30 to TRBJ2-3; 7 bases align to TRBD2. The CDR3 runs 15 residues. Per the germline V gene, CDR1 is GTSNPN and CDR2 is SVGIG (reference sequence). V trimming: 0 bases; J trimming: 2 bases; junction bases outside the gene matches: 5.

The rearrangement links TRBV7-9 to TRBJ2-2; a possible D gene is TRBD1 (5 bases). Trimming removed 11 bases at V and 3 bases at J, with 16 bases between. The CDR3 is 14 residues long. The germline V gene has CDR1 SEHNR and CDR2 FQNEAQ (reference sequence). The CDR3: CAVPSRVHTGELFF. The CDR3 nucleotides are TGTGCCGTTCCGAGCAGGGTACACACCGGGGAGCTGTTTTTT.

CDR3 bases: TGTGCCAGCAGCTCAAAAACCGGGGGAAACACTGAAGCTTTCTTT. Its protein product is CASSSKTGGNTEAFF. This rearrangement joins TRBV7-9 to TRBJ1-1, with D maybe TRBD1 (5 bases). Germline V CDR1 and CDR2: SEHNR, FQNEAQ (reference sequence). Trimming pared 4 bases from V and 2 bases from J, leaving 14 bases between. This CDR3 region has 15 residues.

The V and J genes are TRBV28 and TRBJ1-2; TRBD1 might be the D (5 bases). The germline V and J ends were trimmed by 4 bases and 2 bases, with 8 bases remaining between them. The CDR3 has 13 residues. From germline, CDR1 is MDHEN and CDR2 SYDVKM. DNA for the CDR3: TGTGCCAGCAGTTGGGGCGGAAACTATGGCTACACCTTC. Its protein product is CASSWGGNYGYTF.

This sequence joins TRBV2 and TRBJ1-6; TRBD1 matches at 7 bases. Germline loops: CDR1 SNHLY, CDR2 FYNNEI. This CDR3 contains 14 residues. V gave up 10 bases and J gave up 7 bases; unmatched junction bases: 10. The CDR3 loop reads CAITTGTLNSPLHF. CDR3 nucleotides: TGTGCCATTACGACAGGGACCCTCAATTCACCCCTCCACTTT.

The CDR3 is CASRATTGTEAFF. The CDR3 DNA is TGTGCCAGCAGGGCCACGACGGGCACTGAAGCTTTCTTT. This chain connects TRBV6-4 to TRBJ1-1; D uncertain. This CDR3 has 13 residues. CDR1 is MRHNA and CDR2 is SNTAGT in the germline V gene. V lost 6 bases, J lost 4 bases, and 12 bases lay in between.

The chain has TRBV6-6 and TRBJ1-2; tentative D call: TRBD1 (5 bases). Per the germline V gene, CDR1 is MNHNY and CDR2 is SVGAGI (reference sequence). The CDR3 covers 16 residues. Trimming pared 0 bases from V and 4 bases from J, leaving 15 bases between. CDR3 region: CASSYSGGDDFYGYTF. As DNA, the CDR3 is TGTGCCAGCAGTTACTCGGGGGGGGACGACTTCTATGGCTACACCTTC.